The clone carrying this TCR beta chain was observed at least ten times. The data derive from a study of T-cell memory formation after mild COVID-19. Via MiXCR, TCRdb re-called the 5' RACE reads, giving one row per CDR3 protein. The sample carries about 110,000 distinct CDR3 sequences, around 12% recorded once. The CDR3 is 16 residues long. The germline V gene has CDR1 MGHRA and CDR2 YSYEKL. The V end lost 0 bases, the J end lost 1 base, and 10 bases lay between the germline ends. The sequence came from an adult woman who had mild COVID-19 (a few samples of this study predate the infection). Cell type and time point are not known. Sequencing was done on a sample of PBMCs or a T cell subset sorted from them (not recorded which). The chain is built from TRBV4-1 and TRBJ2-1, with D unclear. The CDR3 reads CASSQDSDWSYNEQFF. Here the CDR3 DNA reads TGCGCCAGCAGCCAAGACAGTGACTGGTCCTACAATGAGCAGTTCTTC.